These 15 T cell receptor beta chains were all obtained from the same sample, sequenced in a study of T cells in Graves' hyperthyroidism and ophthalmopathy. Amplification of TCR beta CDR3 regions was performed using RNA transcripts as template. First-round RT-PCR of the TCR CDR3 relied on the HTBI primer set. TCRdb re-analysed the multiplex PCR reads in MiXCR, keeping a single row per CDR3 protein. The sample carries fewer than 650,000 distinct CDR3 sequences, approximately 14% recorded once. The source material was blood. All receptors derive from a woman aged 40 to 50 with Graves' ophthalmopathy.

This clonotype showed up many times. CDR3 loop: CSRTADSYEQYF. The CDR3 coding sequence is TGCAGCCGGACAGCAGACTCCTACGAGCAGTACTTC. This chain connects TRBV29-1 to TRBJ2-7; possible D gene TRBD1, 6 bases. Looked up from germline, CDR1 is SQVTM and CDR2 is ANQGSEA. The CDR3 contains 12 residues. V lost 8 bases, J lost 0 bases, and 11 bases lay in between.

This clonotype has ten or more counts. V usage is TRBV18 and J usage is TRBJ2-7, with D perhaps given as TRBD1 or TRBD2 (6 bases each). Germline values: CDR1 KGHSH, CDR2 LQKENI. Trimming pared 0 bases from V and 7 bases from J, leaving 13 bases between. The length of the CDR3 is 14 residues. This CDR3 is CASSPPTEGGEQYF. In nucleotides, the CDR3 is TGTGCCAGCTCACCACCGACGGAAGGGGGGGAGCAGTACTTC.

This clonotype was seen many times. This chain joins TRBV19 and TRBJ2-7, with D uncertain. V lost 2 bases and J lost 3, with 8 bases in between. CDR1 and CDR2 from the germline V gene are LNHDA and SQIVND (reference sequence). The CDR3 has 13 amino acids. The CDR3 DNA follows: TGTGCCAGTAGTATACAAGTATTCTACGAGCAGTACTTC. Residues: CASSIQVFYEQYF. Filled out from reference TRBV19 and TRBJ2-7, the complete variable domain reads DGGITQSPKYLFRKEGQNVTLSCEQNLNHDAMYWYRQDPGQGLRLIYYSQIVNDFQKGDIAEGYSVSREKKESFPLTVTSAQKNPTAFYLCASSIQVFYEQYFGPGTRLTVT.

This clonotype was counted only a few times. The V and J genes are TRBV2 and TRBJ1-1; tentatively, D is TRBD1 (6 bases). CDR1 is SNHLY and CDR2 is FYNNEI in the germline V gene. The CDR3 is 15 amino acids. V lost 8 bases and J lost 3, with 19 bases in between. For the CDR3, the DNA is TGTGCCAGCCTCCGCGCGGGGGCTCTGGACACTGAAGCTTTCTTT. This gives the protein CASLRAGALDTEAFF.

This clonotype was picked up many times. The V and J genes are TRBV7-3 and TRBJ2-2; no clear D. Germline assignment: CDR1 SGHTA and CDR2 FQGTGA. V was pared by 7 bases and J by 6 bases, with 9 bases between. The CDR3 has 12 residues. The CDR3 here is CASTHGSGELFF. The CDR3 DNA is TGTGCCAGCACCCACGGGTCCGGGGAGCTGTTTTTT.

The sample holds many counts of this clonotype. This sequence joins TRBV10-3 and TRBJ1-1; D not certain. The CDR3 loop spans 15 amino acids. In germline, CDR1 is ENHRY, CDR2 SYGVKD. V lost 5 bases and J lost 1, with 14 bases in between. In nucleotides, the CDR3 is TGTGCCATCAGTACTACACCCGGGCGGAACACTGAAGCTTTCTTT. Translated: CAISTTPGRNTEAFF.

The chain combines TRBV11-2 with TRBJ2-7, with 8 positions matching TRBD2. Per the germline V gene, CDR1 is SGHAT and CDR2 is FQNNGV. This CDR3 comprises 15 residues. V shed 0 bases, J shed 2 bases, and the junction held 3 bases outside the gene matches. DNA for the CDR3: TGTGCCAGCAGCTTAGATCCACTAGCGGCCTACGAGCAGTACTTC. Translating gives CASSLDPLAAYEQYF.

This clonotype was counted at least ten times. V usage is TRBV5-1 and J usage is TRBJ1-2, with D hard to call. The germline V gene encodes CDR1 SGHRS and CDR2 YFSETQ. CDR3 length: 14 residues. Deletions cut 0 bases from V and 2 bases from J, with 8 bases between. The CDR3 sequence: CASSLVTKNYGYTF. The CDR3 nucleotides read TGCGCCAGCAGCTTGGTCACAAAAAACTATGGCTACACCTTC.

This clonotype was found many times. The rearrangement uses TRBV20-1 and TRBJ2-7; TRBD2 matches 7 bases. CDR3 length equals 14 residues. With V trimmed by 3 bases and J by 3 bases, 8 bases remained unmatched. From germline, CDR1 is DFQATT and CDR2 SNEGSKA (reference sequence). The CDR3 sequence: CSARRPSGNYEQYF. Here the CDR3 DNA reads TGCAGTGCTAGGAGGCCTAGCGGAAACTACGAGCAGTACTTC.

This chain's CDR3 is CASSQDRGYSYEQYF. CDR3 in DNA: TGTGCCAGCAGCCAAGACAGGGGGTACTCCTACGAGCAGTACTTC. The chain is built from TRBV3-1 and TRBJ2-7, with TRBD1 identical over 7 bases. Germline V gives CDR1 LGHDT, CDR2 YNNKEL (reference sequence). V trimming: 0 bases; J trimming: 0 bases; junction bases outside the gene matches: 2. The CDR3 runs 15 residues.

The rearrangement uses TRBV7-3 and TRBJ2-5; 8 bases line up with TRBD2. Germline V gene data show CDR1 as SGHTA and CDR2 as FQGTGA. The CDR3 sequence is 15 residues long. Trimming cost V 5 bases and J 5 bases; bases outside gene matches: 10. The CDR3 loop reads CASSPSGSGGETQYF. CDR3 nucleotide sequence: TGTGCCAGCAGCCCGAGCGGGAGTGGCGGGGAGACCCAGTACTTC.

This clonotype was recorded at least ten times. The chain combines TRBV5-5 with TRBJ2-5; D is perhaps TRBD1 (7 bases). V was trimmed by 3 bases and J by 5 bases, leaving 14 bases between them. The CDR3 has 14 amino acids. Germline V gives CDR1 SGHKS, CDR2 YYEKEE (reference sequence). CDR3 residues: CASSSHPGGETQYF. CDR3 in DNA: TGTGCCAGCAGCTCCCACCCAGGGGGGGAGACCCAGTACTTC.

This chain uses TRBV11-2 with TRBJ1-1; D is undetermined. V was pared by 7 bases and J by 3 bases, with 12 bases between. The germline V gene has CDR1 SGHAT and CDR2 FQNNGV. This CDR3 region has 13 residues. The CDR3 bases are TGTGCCAGCAACACCATCTGGGACACTGAAGCTTTCTTT. Protein sequence: CASNTIWDTEAFF.

This clonotype has ten or more counts. The gene calls are TRBV19 and TRBJ2-5; D remains ambiguous. V lost 2 bases, J lost 2 bases, and 6 bases lay in between. The CDR3 spans 13 residues. Germline CDR1 LNHDA, CDR2 SQIVND (reference sequence). The CDR3 loop reads CASSISRQETQYF. The CDR3 DNA follows: TGTGCCAGTAGTATATCTCGACAAGAGACCCAGTACTTC. Complete variable domain (other parts from reference TRBV19 and TRBJ2-5): DGGITQSPKYLFRKEGQNVTLSCEQNLNHDAMYWYRQDPGQGLRLIYYSQIVNDFQKGDIAEGYSVSREKKESFPLTVTSAQKNPTAFYLCASSISRQETQYFGPGTRLLVL.

This clonotype was recorded at least ten times. The CDR3 region has the DNA TGTGCCAGCAGCTTGGACACTGACTCCTACGAGCAGTACTTC. It encodes CASSLDTDSYEQYF. The gene calls are TRBV7-2 and TRBJ2-7, with a possible D match to TRBD1 (5 bases). Germline-derived CDR1 and CDR2 are SGHTA and FQGNSA. V was pared by 3 bases and J by 0 bases, with 9 bases between. The CDR3 sequence is 14 residues long.